Following are 4 T cell receptor beta chains from one sample sequenced in a study of cytomegalovirus exposure and HLA in healthy donors (TCRdb year 2017). Receptors were amplified or captured by the immunoSEQ multiplex PCR assay. TCRdb's version of the immuneACCESS table is confined to in-frame rearrangements and falls short of the full clone set. An unresolved V gene accounts for under half of the shortfall where checked; the remainder is of unknown origin. The sample has tens of thousands of clones on record, roughly 93% of them singletons. The ten largest clonotypes hold about 3.6% of the sample. The sequencing input was PBMCs. These receptors all stem from a woman younger than 45 in good health and CMV-seronegative.

The chain uses TRBV9 and TRBJ2-7; TRBD1 aligns across 7 bases. CDR1 and CDR2 from the germline V gene are SGDLS and YYNGEE. The ends lost 3 bases at V and 3 bases at J; junction bases unmatched: 6. The length of the CDR3 is 14 residues. The CDR3 loop is CASSGRQGHYEQYF. The CDR3 region has the DNA TGTGCCAGCAGCGGTCGACAGGGCCACTACGAGCAGTACTTC.

This clone was observed once. V usage is TRBV4-3 and J usage is TRBJ2-7; D is perhaps TRBD2 (5 bases). The CDR3 is 16 residues long. V lost 0 bases and J lost 3, with 15 bases in between. Germline loops: CDR1 LGHNA, CDR2 YSLEER. CDR3 sequence (DNA): TGCGCCAGCAGCCAAGAACGAGGGTTTGTGGGCTACGAGCAGTACTTC. Translating gives CASSQERGFVGYEQYF.

This chain uses TRBV28 with TRBJ2-6, with no clear D. CDR3 size: 18 residues. V lost 4 bases, J lost 0 bases, and 16 bases lay in between. Per germline, CDR1 MDHEN and CDR2 SYDVKM. The CDR3 here is CASSSHRLTSSGANVLTF. CDR3 sequence (DNA): TGTGCCAGCAGTTCGCACCGACTCACGAGCTCTGGGGCCAACGTCCTGACTTTC. Based on the CDR3 plus reference TRBV28 and TRBJ2-6, the full variable domain is DVKVTQSSRYLVKRTGEKVFLECVQDMDHENMFWYRQDPGLGLRLIYFSYDVKMKEKGDIPEGYSVSREKKERFSLILESASTNQTSMYLCASSSHRLTSSGANVLTFGAGSRLTVL.

This chain links TRBV7-2 with TRBJ2-6; TRBD2 might be the D (6 bases). Trimming pared 3 bases from V and 8 bases from J, leaving 8 bases between. CDR1 and CDR2 (germline): SGHTA, FQGNSA. The CDR3 extends over 13 amino acids. CDR3 coding DNA: TGTGCCAGCAGCTTGGCGGGGTCCAACGTCCTGACTTTC. Its translation: CASSLAGSNVLTF.